In its sample, the clone carrying this TCR beta chain was seen many times. Its antigen is currently unknown. Trimming shortened V by 3 bases and J by 0 bases, and 9 bases separated the two germline ends. Germline assignment: CDR1 SGHKS and CDR2 YYEKEE (reference sequence). The CDR3 runs to 14 residues. These data come from a study of Ad26.COV2.S vaccination and SARS-CoV-2 variants. Study-wide results and limits: Ad26.COV2.S recipients had broader spike-specific TCRs (P = 0.0014). An underestimation of total T cell responses may have resulted from the TCR breadth and depth analyses.

Libraries were prepared by immunoSEQ multiplex PCR; TCRdb keeps only in-frame clonotypes and omits some of them. The repertoire holds 180,000 or so clones, with around nine tenths as singletons. This receptor was identified in a human donor who had recovered from COVID-19. Sequenced here: peripheral blood, sampled after recovery from COVID-19. The gene calls are TRBV5-5 and TRBJ1-1; D is perhaps TRBD1 (5 bases). The CDR3 DNA reads as TGTGCCAGCAGCTCGACAGCATTGAACACTGAAGCTTTCTTT. This encodes CASSSTALNTEAFF.